Below are 23 T cell receptor beta chains sequenced from a single sample in a study of identical twins. TCRdb re-called the 5' RACE reads through MiXCR, storing one row per CDR3 protein. Of around 280,000 distinct CDR3 sequences listed, under 9% were seen once; the top ten hold 2% to 2.5%. These same records also appear under a second study, on yellow fever vaccine responses in identical twins.

Sequencing was done on a sample of memory (CD45RO+) T cells sorted from blood. These receptors were collected from a woman aged 18-35 years in good health.

There are a few counts of this clonotype. The chain joins TRBV28 to TRBJ2-1; 7 nucleotides agree with TRBD2. Per the germline V gene, CDR1 is MDHEN and CDR2 is SYDVKM. CDR3 length: 15 residues. V dropped 6 bases and J dropped 1; count of bases not matched to a gene: 6. The CDR3 loop is CASSPSGPSYNEQFF. For the CDR3, the DNA is TGTGCCAGCAGCCCTAGCGGACCTTCCTACAATGAGCAGTTCTTC.

The rearrangement joins TRBV15 to TRBJ1-1, with D possibly matching TRBD1 (6 bases). Germline loops: CDR1 LNHNV, CDR2 YYDKDF (reference sequence). The CDR3 consists of 15 residues. V was pared by 1 base and J by 1 base, with 10 bases between. CDR3 DNA sequence: TGTGCCACCAGCAGAGTCCGGGGGGCGAACACTGAAGCTTTCTTT. Translation gives CATSRVRGANTEAFF.

This clonotype was seen at least ten times. This rearrangement joins TRBV12-3 or TRBV12-4 to TRBJ2-7, with D perhaps TRBD2 (7 bases). Trimming left V 8 bases short and J 3 bases short, with 17 bases between. The CDR3 sequence is 14 residues long. The CDR3 is CASGGREHHYEQYF. The CDR3 coding sequence is TGTGCCAGCGGGGGGCGGGAGCACCACTACGAGCAGTACTTC.

The sample holds many counts of this clonotype. The chain recombines TRBV10-3 with TRBJ2-5; D is possibly TRBD2 (5 bases). CDR3 size: 15 residues. The germline CDR1 and CDR2 sequences are ENHRY and SYGVKD. Between the trimmed V and J ends, which lost 4 bases and 4 bases, there was a span of 16 bases. The CDR3 DNA is TGTGCCATCAGTGGTAATTCGGGGAGCGCAGAGACCCAGTACTTC. Amino acids: CAISGNSGSAETQYF.

The table lists this clonotype with a few counts. This chain joins TRBV20-1 and TRBJ2-1; 8 bases fit TRBD2. This CDR3 contains 14 residues. Germline V gene data show CDR1 as DFQATT and CDR2 as SNEGSKA (reference sequence). V dropped 1 base and J dropped 5; count of bases not matched to a gene: 4. The CDR3 DNA follows: TGCAGTGCTAGAGGACTAGCGAACCACAATGAGCAGTTCTTC. Its protein is CSARGLANHNEQFF.

The chain recombines TRBV28 with TRBJ2-1, with 9 bases aligning to TRBD2. This CDR3 has 15 amino acids. Trimming took 3 bases from V and 8 from J; bases not matched to a gene: 8. Germline loops: CDR1 MDHEN, CDR2 SYDVKM. The CDR3: CASSFAGLATDEQFF. The DNA for the CDR3 is TGTGCCAGCAGTTTTGCCGGACTAGCGACGGATGAGCAGTTCTTC.

V usage is TRBV19 and J usage is TRBJ1-2; 9 bases match TRBD1. The CDR3 contains 14 residues. The germline gives CDR1 LNHDA, CDR2 SQIVND (reference sequence). Unmatched junction bases numbered 1, after V lost 3 bases and J lost 2 bases. The CDR3 loop reads CASSIGQGNYGYTF. CDR3 DNA: TGTGCCAGTAGTATTGGACAGGGGAACTATGGCTACACCTTC.

This clonotype was counted ten times or more. The chain combines TRBV14 with TRBJ1-1, with a weak D call TRBD1 (5 bases). Trimming pared 4 bases from V and 4 bases from J, leaving 16 bases between. The CDR3 is made up of 15 amino acids. CDR1 and CDR2 from the germline V gene are SGHDN and FVKESK. DNA of the CDR3: TGTGCCAGCAGCCCCAGCGGGGCCTATGGCACTGAAGCTTTCTTT. Its translation: CASSPSGAYGTEAFF. Full variable domain (rest looked up from reference TRBV14 and TRBJ1-1): EAGVTQFPSHSVIEKGQTVTLRCDPISGHDNLYWYRRVMGKEIKFLLHFVKESKQDESGMPNNRFLAERTGGTYSTLKVQPAELEDSGVYFCASSPSGAYGTEAFFGQGTRLTVV.

This clonotype was found once. Being one base from a much bigger clone, this may be a read error. The V gene is TRBV6-1, the J gene TRBJ2-1, with 9 bases that match TRBD2. V was clipped by 8 bases and J by 5 bases; unmatched bases: 10. The CDR3 is made up of 15 amino acids. From germline, CDR1 is MNHNS and CDR2 SASEGT. CDR3 DNA sequence: TGTGCCAGCTTGGTAGCGGGGGCCGGAAACAATGAGCAGTTCTTC. It translates to CASLVAGAGNNEQFF.

This clonotype was picked up a small number of times. The CDR3 coding sequence is TGCGCCAGCAGCTTGGGTAGCGGGGGGGCTGGTTACAATGAGCAGTTCTTC. The encoded protein is CASSLGSGGAGYNEQFF. The chain uses TRBV5-1 and TRBJ2-1; 11 positions agree with TRBD2. The CDR3 totals 17 residues. The trim removed 0 bases at V and 4 bases at J, leaving 6 bases unmatched. In germline, CDR1 is SGHRS, CDR2 YFSETQ.

This clonotype was recorded at least ten times. V usage is TRBV7-2 and J usage is TRBJ2-7, with D unclear. Germline V gives CDR1 SGHTA, CDR2 FQGNSA. Trimming removed 0 bases from V and 4 bases from J, with 7 bases in between. The CDR3 covers 13 residues. CDR3 loop: CASSLAGQYEQYF. The CDR3 DNA follows: TGTGCCAGCAGCTTAGCGGGCCAGTACGAGCAGTACTTC.

This clonotype was recorded once. This sequence may be a read error, since a much larger clone differs from it by one base. V and J are TRBV9 and TRBJ2-5; TRBD1 agrees at 9 bases. The CDR3 contains 15 residues. The germline V gene has CDR1 SGDLS and CDR2 YYNGEE. CDR3 bases: TGTACCAGCAGCGCGGGGGACAGGGCCAGAGAGACCCAGTACTTC. Its translation is CTSSAGDRARETQYF.

This clonotype was observed a few times. The rearrangement joins TRBV6-6 to TRBJ2-5, with a weak D call TRBD1 (6 bases). Germline V gene lookup returns CDR1 MNHNY and CDR2 SVGAGI (reference sequence). This CDR3 has 13 amino acids. The ends were cut back, 8 bases at V and 5 bases at J, with 15 bases in the middle. The CDR3: CASRYRVRETQYF. In DNA form, the CDR3 reads TGTGCCAGCCGCTACAGGGTACGGGAGACCCAGTACTTC.

This clonotype was counted a few times. The chain is built from TRBV3-1 and TRBJ2-7; 9 bases are shared with TRBD1. Trimming at V came to 4 bases and at J to 5 bases, leaving 9 bases not matched to a gene. Germline lookup yields CDR1 LGHDT and CDR2 YNNKEL (reference sequence). The CDR3 sequence is 15 residues long. This chain's CDR3 is CASSPGTGITDEQYF. Here the CDR3 DNA reads TGTGCCAGCAGCCCCGGGACAGGGATAACCGACGAGCAGTACTTC.

This clonotype occurred a few times. The genes are TRBV20-1 and TRBJ2-7; 8 bases agree with TRBD2. The CDR3 contains 15 residues. The J segment lost 2 bases and the V segment lost 6 bases, leaving 12 bases of the junction unmatched. From germline, CDR1 is DFQATT and CDR2 SNEGSKA (reference sequence). The CDR3: CSAPGGNGRAYEQYF. CDR3 DNA: TGCAGTGCCCCCGGAGGGAACGGGAGGGCCTACGAGCAGTACTTC.

At least ten counts were recorded for this clonotype. V and J are TRBV20-1 and TRBJ2-1; 12 bases are a match to TRBD2. The CDR3 loop spans 16 amino acids. Germline loops: CDR1 DFQATT, CDR2 SNEGSKA (reference sequence). Unmatched junction bases numbered 9, after V lost 7 bases and J lost 2 bases. The CDR3 loop is CSVASGRARPYNEQFF. CDR3 bases: TGCAGTGTCGCTAGCGGGAGGGCCCGCCCCTACAATGAGCAGTTCTTC.

This clonotype was detected a few times. The rearrangement uses TRBV12-3 or TRBV12-4 and TRBJ2-7, with D possibly being TRBD1 (5 bases). This CDR3 contains 13 residues. V shed 6 bases and J shed 5 bases, with 14 bases lying between them. CDR3 amino acids: CASRIQGVNEQYF. The CDR3 bases are TGTGCCAGCAGAATCCAGGGTGTGAACGAGCAGTACTTC.

This clonotype was detected a few times. The chain employs TRBV20-1 and TRBJ2-1; 10 nucleotides line up with TRBD2. Looked up from germline, CDR1 is DFQATT and CDR2 is SNEGSKA (reference sequence). The V and J ends lost 3 bases and 9 bases, in that order; junction bases with no gene match: 14. This CDR3 region has 16 residues. CDR3 loop: CSASTRGLAAPGEQFF. The CDR3 DNA reads TGCAGTGCTAGTACTCGCGGACTAGCGGCCCCCGGTGAGCAGTTCTTC.

The V call is TRBV20-1, the J call TRBJ2-1; the match to TRBD2 covers 13 bases. Germline CDR1 and CDR2: DFQATT and SNEGSKA (reference sequence). CDR3 length: 18 residues. The V and J ends lost 6 bases and 8 bases, in that order; junction bases with no gene match: 19. Here the CDR3 DNA reads TGCAGTGCCAGGACAGGGGGACTAGCGGGACGGTTAAGCTATGAGCAGTTCTTC. It is translated as CSARTGGLAGRLSYEQFF.

The rearrangement links TRBV4-2 to TRBJ2-1; TRBD1 matches at 7 bases. V was pared by 1 base and J by 1 base, with 10 bases of the junction left unmatched. CDR1 LGHNA and CDR2 YNFKEQ come from the germline V gene. This CDR3 spans 18 amino acids. The CDR3 bases are TGTGCCAGCAGCCAAGGGACGAATGACAGGGCGTCCTACAATGAGCAGTTCTTC. This translates into CASSQGTNDRASYNEQFF.

The chain is built from TRBV20-1 and TRBJ1-5, with 9 positions matching TRBD1. The CDR3 length is 17 residues. The V gene end was trimmed by 3 bases and the J gene end by 1 base; junction bases not matched to a gene: 10. From germline, CDR1 is DFQATT and CDR2 SNEGSKA (reference sequence). The CDR3 here is CSASPTGGAGSNQPQHF. The CDR3 DNA reads as TGCAGTGCTAGCCCAACAGGGGGCGCCGGGAGCAATCAGCCCCAGCATTTT.

The chain combines TRBV20-1 with TRBJ2-7, with 11 nucleotides matching TRBD1. Germline lookup yields CDR1 DFQATT and CDR2 SNEGSKA (reference sequence). The CDR3 has 13 residues. Trimming cost V 6 bases and J 5 bases; bases outside gene matches: 6. The CDR3 nucleotides read TGCAGTGCCATGGGACAGGGGGGACACGAGCAGTACTTC. Its translation: CSAMGQGGHEQYF.

This clonotype was seen at least ten times. The chain employs TRBV15 and TRBJ1-4; 7 nucleotides align to TRBD1. Germline loops: CDR1 LNHNV, CDR2 YYDKDF (reference sequence). Trimming removed 0 bases from V and 8 bases from J; junction bases left unmatched: 6. This CDR3 spans 15 amino acids. The CDR3 is CATSREAGTEEKLFF. In DNA, the CDR3 is TGTGCCACCAGCAGAGAGGCCGGGACAGAAGAAAAACTGTTTTTT.